Detailed here is one T cell receptor beta chain. CDR1 and CDR2 from the germline V gene are ENHRY and SYGVKD. The CDR3 contains 13 residues. Trimming took 0 bases from V and 12 from J; bases not matched to a gene: 4. This sample was included in a study of technical replicates of blood from a few donors. The assay was immunoSEQ multiplex PCR, and TCRdb's table has in-frame clones only and misses some. The sample has roughly 70,000 clones, under 98% seen once. This TCR came from a human donor in good health. The sequenced material came from T cells isolated from PBMCs. The chain employs TRBV10-3 and TRBJ2-1; TRBD2 agrees at 8 bases. DNA of the CDR3: TGTGCCATCAGTGAGTCAAGCGGGAGCGGGCAGTTCTTC. Translating it yields CAISESSGSGQFF.